The rows below give T cell receptor beta chains drawn from one sample of a study of T cell repertoires in cytomegalovirus infection. TCRdb reanalysed the reads using MiXCR and keeps one entry per CDR3 protein. The sample lists about 130,000 distinct CDR3 sequences, under 30% occurring once. These receptors' targets are unknown. Sample: PBMCs, sequenced either directly or after in vitro stimulation (not recorded which). The receptors shown here come from a human donor in good health (CMV status not recorded). Some clones in this sample may be carry-over from other donors' samples. Each CDR3 is given with its conserved first and last residue. The D gene is left open where the match is weak. For some rows the clone size is stated as once, few or many, or as a class when expanded; others skip it.

- TRBJ1-5 - TRBV20-1 TGCAGTGCTAGTTCCGATGGGCCCCAGCATTTT CSASSDGPQHF
- TRBJ2-7 few TRBV6-2/TRBV6-3 TGTGCCAGCACTCGGACGGGGACTTACTACGAGCAGTACTTC CASTRTGTYYEQYF
TRBD2 TRBJ2-1 few TRBV19 TGTGCCAGTAGGGGACTAGGCCCAATCAATGAGCAGTTCTTC CASRGLGPINEQFF
TRBD2 TRBJ2-5 many TRBV7-2 TGTGCCAGCAGCTTAAACGGGGTAGCGGGGGGGGAGACCCAGTACTTC CASSLNGVAGGETQYF
- TRBJ2-1 few TRBV20-1 TGCAGTGCTAGAGAGGATCCCCAGAATGAGCAGTTCTTC CSAREDPQNEQFF
- TRBJ1-1 - TRBV28 TGTGCCAGCAGTTCACATATCCTGCGTGGGGTCACTGAAGCTTTCTTT CASSSHILRGVTEAFF
TRBD2 TRBJ2-3 - TRBV14 TGTGCCAGCAGCCAAGACCGGGACTATTTCATTCAGTATTTT CASSQDRDYFIQYF
- TRBJ1-2 - TRBV27 TGTGCCAGCAGTTTTGGGGGGGCAAGTTATGGCTACACCTTC CASSFGGASYGYTF
- TRBJ1-1 - TRBV5-5 TGTGCCAGCAGCTTCCTCAGGAACACTGAAGCTTTCTTT CASSFLRNTEAFF
TRBD2 TRBJ2-1 large TRBV7-6 TGTGCCAGCAGCTTAGAAGCGGGAGGCCCAGTTGAGCAGTTCTTC CASSLEAGGPVEQFF
- TRBJ2-3 many TRBV7-2 TGTGCCAGCAGCTTAGGGTTTCCGGGGAGCACTTATACGCAGTATTTT CASSLGFPGSTYTQYF
- TRBJ2-7 once TRBV20-1 TGCAGTGCTAGAGTCAGGGGCGAGCAGTACTTC CSARVRGEQYF
- TRBJ2-3 few TRBV28 TGTGCCACCCGACTAGGCGGGAGCACAGATACGCAGTATTTT CATRLGGSTDTQYF
TRBD1 TRBJ2-5 - TRBV12-3/TRBV12-4 TGTGCCAGCGTTCCGGGACAGGATTATGGGACCCAGTACTTC CASVPGQDYGTQYF
- TRBJ1-1 many TRBV6-5 TGTGCCAGCAGTGTACAGGGTGGGACTGAAGCTTTCTTT CASSVQGGTEAFF
- TRBJ2-2 - TRBV19 TGTGCCAGTAGTATAGATCGCAGGGGGGCAGGCGGGGAGCTGTTTTTT CASSIDRRGAGGELFF